This is a list of T cell receptor beta chains from one sample in a study of early T cells in non-severe SARS-CoV-2 infection. TCRdb re-called the 5' RACE reads with MiXCR, one entry per CDR3 protein. This table holds about 33,000 distinct CDR3 sequences, around 6% found once. Sequencing was carried out using whole blood. Source of these receptors: an adult who was a healthcare worker with PCR-confirmed SARS-CoV-2 infection or an uninfected control (not recorded which). CDR3s include the opening cysteine and the closing phenylalanine or tryptophan. D genes are given only for firm matches. Size is omitted from some rows. Given values are once, few, many or a class for expanded clones.

D	size	V	J	DNA	CDR3
-	many	TRBV6-5	TRBJ2-1	TGTGCCAGCAGTCGCCAAGGGCGGGGAGACAATGAGCAGTTCTTC	CASSRQGRGDNEQFF
-	many	TRBV29-1	TRBJ2-7	TGCAGCGTGGGTCGGATCTTCGGGGGAGAGCAGTACTTC	CSVGRIFGGEQYF
-	many	TRBV4-3	TRBJ1-2	TGCGCCAGCAGCCCCGGCAGCGGGGCCACTAACTATGGCTACACCTTC	CASSPGSGATNYGYTF
TRBD1	many	TRBV6-1	TRBJ2-1	TGTGCCAGCAGATGGGACAGGGACCGTGAGCAGTTCTTC	CASRWDRDREQFF
TRBD1	many	TRBV30	TRBJ2-7	TGTGCCTGGAGAGGGGGCGTCTACGAGCAGTACTTC	CAWRGGVYEQYF
-	-	TRBV5-5	TRBJ2-7	TGTGCCAGCAGTCTGGGGGGACAATGGGGCGAGCAGTACTTC	CASSLGGQWGEQYF
-	-	TRBV7-2	TRBJ2-5	TGTGCCAGCAGCTCACGGGGGAAAGAGACCCAGTACTTC	CASSSRGKETQYF
-	once	TRBV20-1	TRBJ2-1	TGCAGTGTTTTACGTGGGCAGGAGCAGTTCTTC	CSVLRGQEQFF
-	many	TRBV11-2	TRBJ2-7	TGTGCCAGCAGCTTACACGAGGACGAGCAGTACTTC	CASSLHEDEQYF
-	few	TRBV2	TRBJ1-1	TGTGCCAGCAGCAAGAGTATGAACACTGAAGCTTTCTTT	CASSKSMNTEAFF
-	medium-sized	TRBV5-1	TRBJ2-7	TGCGCCAGCAGCTTGGCTTCGGGGACTTACTCCAACGAGCAGTACTTC	CASSLASGTYSNEQYF
TRBD1	few	TRBV27	TRBJ2-7	TGTGCCAGCAGTTCCCACAGGGGGCCCCACTCCTACGAGCAGTACTTC	CASSSHRGPHSYEQYF
TRBD1	many	TRBV14	TRBJ2-1	TGTGCCAGCAGCCAAGATTGGGGACAGGGTACGAATGAGCAGTTCTTC	CASSQDWGQGTNEQFF
-	many	TRBV7-9	TRBJ2-1	TGTGCCAGCAGCCCCCCAGGGGGGGAAGTCCGATACAATGAGCAGTTCTTC	CASSPPGGEVRYNEQFF
-	-	TRBV10-3	TRBJ1-1	TGTGCCATCAGTGAGTCAGCGGTTGGCACTGAAGCTTTCTTT	CAISESAVGTEAFF
TRBD1	-	TRBV4-1	TRBJ2-1	TGCGCCAGCAGCCAAGTCTACGGGACAGCACTCAACAATGAGCAGTTCTTC	CASSQVYGTALNNEQFF
TRBD1	-	TRBV12-3/TRBV12-4	TRBJ2-7	TGTGCCAGCAGATTGGGACAGGGGGCAGGGTACGAGCAGTACTTC	CASRLGQGAGYEQYF
-	many	TRBV5-5	TRBJ1-2	TGTGCCAGCAGCTTGCCGGGGGGCTATGGCTACACCTTC	CASSLPGGYGYTF
-	many	TRBV7-9	TRBJ2-1	TGTGCCAGCAGCTCTCTAACCTCGGTCGAGCAGTTCTTC	CASSSLTSVEQFF
TRBD1	many	TRBV28	TRBJ2-7	TGTGCCAGCAGCAGGGACAGCGCCTACGAGCAGTACTTC	CASSRDSAYEQYF
TRBD1	-	TRBV29-1	TRBJ2-7	TGCAGCGCCGGACCCGACAGGGACTACGAGCAGTACTTC	CSAGPDRDYEQYF
-	few	TRBV11-2	TRBJ2-3	TGTGCCAGCAGCTTAGTGGGTGTGGGCACAGATACGCAGTATTTT	CASSLVGVGTDTQYF
-	many	TRBV5-1	TRBJ2-7	TGCGCCAGCAGCATAGGACGGTACGAGCAGTACTTC	CASSIGRYEQYF
TRBD2	-	TRBV7-9	TRBJ2-5	TGTGCCAGCAGCTTAAGGGAGGGGAGGATGGAGACCCAGTACTTC	CASSLREGRMETQYF
TRBD1	-	TRBV20-1	TRBJ1-6	TGCAGTGCTAGAGATGCAGGGGGCCAACCTAATTCACCCCTCCACTTT	CSARDAGGQPNSPLHF
TRBD1	many	TRBV12-3/TRBV12-4	TRBJ1-2	TGTGCCAGTGCACCCCCGGGACAGTTAACTAACTATGGCTACACCTTC	CASAPPGQLTNYGYTF
-	many	TRBV5-1	TRBJ1-1	TGCGCCAGCATCGATGGGGGTTCCGGCACTGAAGCTTTCTTT	CASIDGGSGTEAFF
-	many	TRBV4-1	TRBJ1-2	TGCGCCAGCAGCCAAGTGTCAGGGTCAAACTATGGCTACACCTTC	CASSQVSGSNYGYTF
-	many	TRBV3-1	TRBJ2-7	TGTGCCAGCAGCCAGCTACCTCTCGGGGACGAGCAGTACTTC	CASSQLPLGDEQYF
-	many	TRBV4-1	TRBJ1-2	TGCGCCAGCAGCCAAGAAAATTGGCAGGGGCGAGGGGGCTACACCTTC	CASSQENWQGRGGYTF
TRBD1	few	TRBV28	TRBJ2-4	TGTGCCAGCAGCAAGGGGGCGGAGGCCAAAAACATTCAGTACTTC	CASSKGAEAKNIQYF
-	many	TRBV4-3	TRBJ1-6	TGCGCCAGCAGCCAAGGCCCGCTCAATTCACCCCTCCACTTT	CASSQGPLNSPLHF
-	-	TRBV7-9	TRBJ2-2	TGTGCCAGCAGCTTAGGAGGTCCGGGCACCGGGGAGCTGTTTTTT	CASSLGGPGTGELFF
-	few	TRBV4-3	TRBJ1-3	TGCGCCAGCAGCCAAGATCCGGACTCTGGAAACACCATATATTTT	CASSQDPDSGNTIYF
-	many	TRBV28	TRBJ1-4	TGTGCCAGCACCCCCCGGGGCAGGTGGAATGAAAAACTGTTTTTT	CASTPRGRWNEKLFF
-	-	TRBV9	TRBJ1-4	TGTGCCAGCAGCGTTAATGAAAAACTGTTTTTT	CASSVNEKLFF
-	many	TRBV29-1	TRBJ1-5	TGCAGCGTCGGGGACGCGAGAAATAGCAATCAGCCCCAGCATTTT	CSVGDARNSNQPQHF
TRBD1	many	TRBV5-5	TRBJ2-7	TGTGCCAGCAGCTTGGGGACAGGGGGTAGCTACGAGCAGTACTTC	CASSLGTGGSYEQYF
-	many	TRBV28	TRBJ1-6	TGTGCCAGCACCGGTAGCTCCTATAATTCACCCCTCCACTTT	CASTGSSYNSPLHF
-	-	TRBV28	TRBJ2-5	TGTGCCAGCAGTCGTCGACAGCCACAAGAGACCCAGTACTTC	CASSRRQPQETQYF
TRBD1	many	TRBV5-1	TRBJ2-7	TGCGCCAGCAGCCCCGACACGGGACAGTACGAGCAGTACTTC	CASSPDTGQYEQYF
-	many	TRBV3-1	TRBJ2-3	TGTGCCAGCAGCCCAATTCTACTGGATACGCAGTATTTT	CASSPILLDTQYF
TRBD2	many	TRBV18	TRBJ2-2	TGTGCCAGCTCACCACTTACCACTAGCGGGGTGAGGAACACCGGGGAGCTGTTTTTT	CASSPLTTSGVRNTGELFF
-	few	TRBV29-1	TRBJ2-7	TGCAGCGTTGAAGATGCTCGACGGGGCGAGCAGTACTTC	CSVEDARRGEQYF